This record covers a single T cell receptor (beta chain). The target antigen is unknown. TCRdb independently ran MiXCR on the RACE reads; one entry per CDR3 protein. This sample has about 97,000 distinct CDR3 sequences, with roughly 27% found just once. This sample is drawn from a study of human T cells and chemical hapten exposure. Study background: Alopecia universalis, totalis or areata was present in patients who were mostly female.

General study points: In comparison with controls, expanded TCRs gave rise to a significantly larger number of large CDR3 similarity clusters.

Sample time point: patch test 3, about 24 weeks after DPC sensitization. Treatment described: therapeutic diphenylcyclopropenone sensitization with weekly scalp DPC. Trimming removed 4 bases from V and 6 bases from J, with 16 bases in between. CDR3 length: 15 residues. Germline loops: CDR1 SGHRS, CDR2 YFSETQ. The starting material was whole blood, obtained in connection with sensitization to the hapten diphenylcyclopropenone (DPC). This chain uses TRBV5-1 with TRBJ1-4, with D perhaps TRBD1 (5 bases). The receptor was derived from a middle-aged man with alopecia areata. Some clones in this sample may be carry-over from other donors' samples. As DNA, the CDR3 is TGCGCCAGCAGCCTAACCAGGGATACACATGAAAAACTGTTTTTT. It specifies CASSLTRDTHEKLFF.